The 8 T cell receptor beta chains reported below all come from one sample, sequenced in a study of blood T cell repertoires in COVID-19. Sequencing was performed with immunoSEQ multiplex PCR; in TCRdb, only in-frame clones are kept and a portion is missing. This table has roughly 88,000 clones, about 70% appearing once. What was sequenced was peripheral blood. These TCRs come from a woman aged 55-69 years in a cohort sampled during active or convalescent COVID-19.

This sequence joins TRBV7-9 and TRBJ2-5; TRBD1 might be the D (6 bases). Trimming shortened V by 5 bases and J by 5 bases, and 15 bases separated the two germline ends. Germline V gene lookup returns CDR1 SEHNR and CDR2 FQNEAQ (reference sequence). CDR3 length: 14 residues. In DNA, the CDR3 is TGTGCCAGCAGCAGCCGAGGGGGTGGGGAGACCCAGTACTTC. This codes for CASSSRGGGETQYF.

The rearrangement links TRBV2 to TRBJ1-5; 7 bases match TRBD1. CDR3 length: 14 amino acids. V shed 6 bases and J 7 bases; nucleotides not matched to a gene: 9. In germline, CDR1 is SNHLY, CDR2 FYNNEI. The DNA for the CDR3 is TGTGCCAGCAGGACAGGGCAAGGGGGACAGCCCCAGCATTTT. As protein: CASRTGQGGQPQHF.

The V and J genes are TRBV12-3 or TRBV12-4 and TRBJ2-1; D remains ambiguous. V was shortened by 3 bases and J by 5 bases, with 8 bases between the two germline ends. CDR3 length: 13 amino acids. The CDR3 nucleotides are TGTGCCAGCAGTTTTTCCGTTAACAATGAGCAGTTCTTC. Its translation is CASSFSVNNEQFF.

The CDR3 reads CASSLSAGGGEQFF. DNA for the CDR3: TGTGCCAGCAGCCTATCCGCGGGGGGAGGCGAGCAGTTCTTC. The chain uses TRBV3-1 (or the pseudogene TRBV3-2) and TRBJ2-1; 8 positions match TRBD2. The ends lost 4 bases at V and 10 bases at J; junction bases unmatched: 9. This CDR3 spans 14 amino acids. Germline V CDR1 and CDR2: LGHDT, YNNKEL (reference sequence).

This clone was seen a single time. This sequence joins TRBV11-3 and TRBJ2-3; weak D call: TRBD2 (6 bases). CDR1 SGHNT and CDR2 YENEEA come from the germline V gene. The CDR3 has 17 residues. V was cut by 3 bases and J by 2 bases, with 18 bases left in between. CDR3 region: CASSLGLAKIDTDTQYF. DNA for the CDR3: TGTGCCAGCAGCTTGGGCCTAGCGAAGATCGACACAGATACGCAGTATTTT.

The gene calls are TRBV7-2 and TRBJ2-3; 11 nucleotides match TRBD1. Germline assignment: CDR1 SGHTA and CDR2 FQGNSA. The CDR3 spans 15 residues. The J segment lost 6 bases and the V segment lost 8 bases, leaving 10 bases of the junction unmatched. CDR3 bases: TGTGCCAGCCTCTCCGTCGGGACAGGGGGGGATACGCAGTATTTT. Translating it yields CASLSVGTGGDTQYF. The full variable domain, its missing parts supplied by reference TRBV7-2 and TRBJ2-3, is GAGVSQSPSNKVTEKGKDVELRCDPISGHTALYWYRQSLGQGLEFLIYFQGNSAPDKSGLPSDRFSAERTGGSVSTLTIQRTQQEDSAVYLCASLSVGTGGDTQYFGPGTRLTVL.

The chain combines TRBV11-3 with TRBJ1-1; D may be TRBD1 (6 bases). CDR1 is SGHNT, CDR2 YENEEA, per germline. The CDR3 extends over 13 amino acids. Trimming removed 6 bases at V and 5 bases at J, with 13 bases between. CDR3 in amino acids: CASSPPGETEAFF. In DNA form, the CDR3 reads TGTGCCAGCAGTCCTCCAGGGGAGACTGAAGCTTTCTTT.

The chain couples TRBV15 to TRBJ2-7, with no clear D. Trimming took off 0 bases at V and 5 bases at J, with 14 bases between the two ends. CDR1 and CDR2 from the germline V gene are LNHNV and YYDKDF (reference sequence). This CDR3 has 15 amino acids. The CDR3, as DNA: TGTGCCACCAGCAGAGATTTAGTCACAGTCAACGAGCAGTACTTC. Protein sequence: CATSRDLVTVNEQYF. The variable domain in full, with the rest retrieved from reference TRBV15 and TRBJ2-7, is DAMVIQNPRYQVTQFGKPVTLSCSQTLNHNVMYWYQQKSSQAPKLLFHYYDKDFNNEADTPDNFQSRRPNTSFCFLDIRSPGLGDTAMYLCATSRDLVTVNEQYFGPGTRLTVT.